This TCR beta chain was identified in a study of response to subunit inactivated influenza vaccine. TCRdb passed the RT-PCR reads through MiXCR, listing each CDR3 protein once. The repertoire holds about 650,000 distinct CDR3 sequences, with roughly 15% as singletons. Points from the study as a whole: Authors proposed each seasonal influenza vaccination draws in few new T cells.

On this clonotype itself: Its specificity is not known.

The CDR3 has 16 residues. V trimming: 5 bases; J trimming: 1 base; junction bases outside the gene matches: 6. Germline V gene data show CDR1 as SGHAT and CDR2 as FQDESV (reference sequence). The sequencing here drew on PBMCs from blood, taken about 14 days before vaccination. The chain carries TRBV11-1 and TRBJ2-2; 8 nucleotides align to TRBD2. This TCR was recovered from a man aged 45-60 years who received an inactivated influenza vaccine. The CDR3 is CASSPQAGGNTGELFF. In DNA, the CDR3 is TGTGCCAGCAGCCCTCAGGCGGGAGGGAACACCGGGGAGCTGTTTTTT.